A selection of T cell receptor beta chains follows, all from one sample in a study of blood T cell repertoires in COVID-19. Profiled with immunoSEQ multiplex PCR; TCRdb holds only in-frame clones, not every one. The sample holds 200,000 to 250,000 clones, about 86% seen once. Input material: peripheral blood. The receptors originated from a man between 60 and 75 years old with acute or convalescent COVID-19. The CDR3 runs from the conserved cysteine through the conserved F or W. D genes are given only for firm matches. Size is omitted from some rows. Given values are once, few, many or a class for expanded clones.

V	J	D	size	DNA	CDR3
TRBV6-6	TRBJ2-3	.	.	TGTGCCAGCAGCCGCCCCAGAAATACGCAGTATTTT	CASSRPRNTQYF
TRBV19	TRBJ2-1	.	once	TGTGCCAGTAGCTCGTTATTCTTATCCGGGGTGGATGAGCAGTTCTTC	CASSSLFLSGVDEQFF
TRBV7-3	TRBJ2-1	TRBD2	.	TGTGCCAGCAGCCCAAGCGGGAGGGCCGACAATGAGCAGTTCTTC	CASSPSGRADNEQFF
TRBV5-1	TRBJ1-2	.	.	TGCGCCAGCAGCTTGGAGGGTTTAGCGGGTTATGGCTACACCTTC	CASSLEGLAGYGYTF
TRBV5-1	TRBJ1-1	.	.	TGCGCCAGCAGCTTGGCCTGGACATCGACTTATCTGAACACTGAAGCTTTCTTT	CASSLAWTSTYLNTEAFF
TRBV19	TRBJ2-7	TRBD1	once	TGTGCCAGTAGTCCATGGACAGGGGATTATGAGCAGTACTTC	CASSPWTGDYEQYF
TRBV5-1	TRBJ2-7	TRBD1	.	TGCGCCAGCAGCTTGCAACCTGGACAGGGGGACTACGAGCAGTACTTC	CASSLQPGQGDYEQYF
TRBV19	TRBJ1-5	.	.	TGTGCCAGTAGTGCTCTCCAGGGCAATCAGCCCCAGCATTTT	CASSALQGNQPQHF
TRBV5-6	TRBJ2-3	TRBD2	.	TGTGCCAGCAGCTTGGGACTAGCGGGAGGGTTGAGGATGCAGTATTTT	CASSLGLAGGLRMQYF
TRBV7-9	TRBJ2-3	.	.	TGTGCCAGCAGCCCCTGGGACTCCTACGGCACAGATACGCAGTATTTT	CASSPWDSYGTDTQYF
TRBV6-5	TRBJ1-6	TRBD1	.	TGTGCCAGCAGTTACCGGACAGGGGATTCACCCCTCCACTTT	CASSYRTGDSPLHF
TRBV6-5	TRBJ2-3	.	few	TGTGCCAGCAGTAGTCCCAGGGTGACAGATACGCAGTATTTT	CASSSPRVTDTQYF
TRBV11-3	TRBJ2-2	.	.	TGTGCCAGCAGCTTAGATGAGGGCCGCACCGGGGAGCTGTTTTTT	CASSLDEGRTGELFF
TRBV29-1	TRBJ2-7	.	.	TGCAGCGTTGTTGCCACGGTAACCTACGAGCAGTACTTC	CSVVATVTYEQYF
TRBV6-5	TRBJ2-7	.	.	TGTGCCAGCAGTCGGGCCGCGGGCACCTACGAGCAGTACTTC	CASSRAAGTYEQYF
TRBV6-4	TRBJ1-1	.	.	TGTGCCAGCAGATCGACAGGGAACACTGAAGCTTTCTTT	CASRSTGNTEAFF
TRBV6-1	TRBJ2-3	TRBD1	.	TGTGCCAGCAGTGAAGTTTTGGGGACAGGCACAGATACGCAGTATTTT	CASSEVLGTGTDTQYF
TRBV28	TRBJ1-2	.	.	TGTGCCAGCAGCTTCGTAGGGAGGTTCTATGGCTACACCTTC	CASSFVGRFYGYTF
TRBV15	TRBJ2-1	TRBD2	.	TGTGCCACCTCAGCGGGAGGGCCTAACAATGAGCAGTTCTTC	CATSAGGPNNEQFF
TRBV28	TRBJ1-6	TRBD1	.	TGTGCCAGCAGTCCGACAGGGTATAATTCACCCCTCCACTTT	CASSPTGYNSPLHF
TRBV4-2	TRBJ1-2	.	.	TGTGCCAGCAGCCAAGATGTCGGGGGGAACTATGGCTACACCTTC	CASSQDVGGNYGYTF
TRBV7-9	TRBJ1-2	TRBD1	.	TGTGCCAGCAGCTTGGGGGACAGGGCGAACTATGGCTACACCTTC	CASSLGDRANYGYTF
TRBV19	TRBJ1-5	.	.	TGTGCCAGTAGCCCCGCGGGGGCAGCTAATCAGCCCCAGCATTTT	CASSPAGAANQPQHF
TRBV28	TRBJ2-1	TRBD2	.	TGTGCCAGCAGTTTACCCGCAGCGCGACGATCTAGCGGGAGGGACAATGAGCAGTTCTTC	CASSLPAARRSSGRDNEQFF
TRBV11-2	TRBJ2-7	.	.	TGTGCCAGCAGCTTAGGGCCTACCACTACGAAGCAGTACTTC	CASSLGPTTTKQYF
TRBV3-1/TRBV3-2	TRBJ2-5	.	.	TGTGCCAGCAGCCAAGATATCGGGCAAGAGACCCAGTACTTC	CASSQDIGQETQYF
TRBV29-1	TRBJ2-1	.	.	TGCAGCGCAACAGGGGGGGACCACCCCTACAATGAGCAGTTCTTC	CSATGGDHPYNEQFF
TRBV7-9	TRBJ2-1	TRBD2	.	TGTGCCAGCAGCTACACACCGGGACTAGCGGGACACCGAGATGAGCAGTTCTTC	CASSYTPGLAGHRDEQFF
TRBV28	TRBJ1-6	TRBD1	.	TGTGCCAGCAGGGACAGGCAAAGCTCCTATAATTCACCCCTCCACTTT	CASRDRQSSYNSPLHF
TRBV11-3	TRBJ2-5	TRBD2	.	TGTGCCAGCAGCTTCCCTAGCGGGAGCTACCCTGAAGAGACCCAGTACTTC	CASSFPSGSYPEETQYF
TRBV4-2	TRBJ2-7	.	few	TGTGCCAGCAGCCAAGAACTAGTCAGGGGATCCTACGAGCAGTACTTC	CASSQELVRGSYEQYF
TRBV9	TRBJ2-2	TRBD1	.	TGTGCCAGCAGCGTAATGACAGGGGAAACCGGGGAGCTGTTTTTT	CASSVMTGETGELFF
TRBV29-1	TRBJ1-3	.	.	TGCAGCGTTCAAGGGTCGGGTGGAAACACCATATATTTT	CSVQGSGGNTIYF
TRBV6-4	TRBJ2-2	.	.	TGTGCCAGCTCTAGGGGTAACACCGGGGAGCTGTTTTTT	CASSRGNTGELFF
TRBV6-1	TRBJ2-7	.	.	TGTGCCAGCAGTGAATTTAATGAGCAGTACTTC	CASSEFNEQYF
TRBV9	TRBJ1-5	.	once	TGTGCCAGCAGCGTGGGGCCAAGCAATCAGCCCCAGCATTTT	CASSVGPSNQPQHF
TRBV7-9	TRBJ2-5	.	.	TGTGCCAGCAGCCCCCTGGACCGCGTGTCTGCGGGAGAGACCCAGTACTTC	CASSPLDRVSAGETQYF